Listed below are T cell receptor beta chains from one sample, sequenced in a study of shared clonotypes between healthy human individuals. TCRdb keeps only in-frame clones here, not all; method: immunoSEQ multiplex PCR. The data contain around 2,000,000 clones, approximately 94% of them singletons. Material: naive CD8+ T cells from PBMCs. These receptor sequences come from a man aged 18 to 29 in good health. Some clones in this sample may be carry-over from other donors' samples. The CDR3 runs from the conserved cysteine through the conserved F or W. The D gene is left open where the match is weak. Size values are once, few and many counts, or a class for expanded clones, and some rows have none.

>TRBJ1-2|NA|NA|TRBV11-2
CASSLRSGTDGYTF
TGTGCCAGCAGCTTACGATCGGGAACCGATGGCTACACCTTC
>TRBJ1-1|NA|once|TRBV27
CASSVVLNTEAFF
TGTGCCAGCAGTGTGGTTCTGAACACTGAAGCTTTCTTT
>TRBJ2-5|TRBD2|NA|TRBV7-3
CASSLAGWDETQYF
TGTGCCAGCAGCCTAGCGGGATGGGATGAGACCCAGTACTTC
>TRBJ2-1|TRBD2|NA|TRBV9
CASSPRGLAGLNEQFF
TGTGCCAGCAGCCCCCGGGGACTAGCGGGACTTAATGAGCAGTTCTTC
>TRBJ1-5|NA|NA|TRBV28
CASTSRRGPQHF
TGTGCCAGCACCTCTAGGAGGGGGCCCCAGCATTTT
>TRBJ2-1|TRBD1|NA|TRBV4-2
CASSQDWGQGILAYNEQFF
TGTGCCAGCAGCCAAGATTGGGGACAGGGGATTCTAGCCTACAATGAGCAGTTCTTC
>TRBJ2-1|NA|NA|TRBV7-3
CASSPERADNEQFF
TGTGCCAGCAGCCCCGAGCGGGCCGACAATGAGCAGTTCTTC
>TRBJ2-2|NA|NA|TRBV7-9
CASSLPGINTGELFF
TGTGCCAGCAGCTTACCAGGGATTAACACCGGGGAGCTGTTTTTT
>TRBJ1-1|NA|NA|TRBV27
CASRLAWGGNTEAFF
TGTGCCAGCAGACTCGCCTGGGGGGGGAACACTGAAGCTTTCTTT
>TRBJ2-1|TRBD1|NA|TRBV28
CASSPQGSSSSYNEQFF
TGTGCCAGCAGTCCACAGGGGAGTAGCTCCTCCTACAATGAGCAGTTCTTC
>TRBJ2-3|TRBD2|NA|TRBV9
CASSVEPGLAGGPTDTQYF
TGTGCCAGCAGCGTGGAACCGGGACTAGCGGGAGGGCCAACAGATACGCAGTATTTT
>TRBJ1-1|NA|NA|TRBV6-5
CATSKDWGNTEAFF
TGTGCCACCTCGAAAGACTGGGGGAACACTGAAGCTTTCTTT
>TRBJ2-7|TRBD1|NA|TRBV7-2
CASSPRTGPPAYEQYF
TGTGCCAGCAGCCCGCGGACAGGTCCCCCGGCGTACGAGCAGTACTTC
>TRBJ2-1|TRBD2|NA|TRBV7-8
CASSLPGLADSSYNEQFF
TGTGCCAGCAGCTTACCGGGACTAGCGGACAGCTCCTACAATGAGCAGTTCTTC
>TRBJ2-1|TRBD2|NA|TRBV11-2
CASSLMWTSGRVEQFF
TGTGCCAGCAGCCTAATGTGGACTAGCGGGAGGGTTGAGCAGTTCTTC
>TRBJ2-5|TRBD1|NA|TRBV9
CASSVGDRKETQYF
TGTGCCAGCAGCGTAGGGGACAGAAAAGAGACCCAGTACTTC
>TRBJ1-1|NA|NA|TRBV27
CASSSDFLLNTEAFF
TGTGCCAGCAGCTCAGACTTCCTTTTGAACACTGAAGCTTTCTTT
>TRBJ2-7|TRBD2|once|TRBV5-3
CARSQTNATRGLHSYEQYF
TGTGCCAGAAGCCAGACGAACGCAACGCGGGGACTACACTCCTACGAGCAGTACTTC
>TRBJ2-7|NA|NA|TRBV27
CASGQGPAYEQYF
TGTGCCAGCGGGCAGGGCCCAGCCTACGAGCAGTACTTC
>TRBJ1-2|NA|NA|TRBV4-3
CASSQDRGTDYGYTF
TGCGCCAGCAGCCAAGATCGCGGGACGGACTATGGCTACACCTTC
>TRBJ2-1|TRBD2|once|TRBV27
CASSWDAAGVRHEQFF
TGTGCCAGCAGTTGGGACGCGGCGGGAGTGAGGCATGAGCAGTTCTTC
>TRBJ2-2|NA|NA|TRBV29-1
CSVGLRTGELFF
TGCAGCGTTGGTCTACGAACCGGAGAGCTGTTTTTT
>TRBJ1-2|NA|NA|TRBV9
CASSAAGTGYLGYTF
TGTGCCAGCAGCGCCGCAGGGACCGGGTATTTAGGCTACACCTTC
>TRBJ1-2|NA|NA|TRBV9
CASSVGGNHYGYTF
TGTGCCAGCAGCGTAGGAGGGAATCACTATGGCTACACCTTC
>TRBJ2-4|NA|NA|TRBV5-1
CASSKGAGPIKDIQYF
TGCGCCAGCTCAAAAGGGGCGGGTCCAATCAAAGACATTCAGTACTTC
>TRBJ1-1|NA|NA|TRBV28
CASRPGLGTEAFF
TGTGCCAGCAGGCCGGGCCTTGGGACTGAAGCTTTCTTT
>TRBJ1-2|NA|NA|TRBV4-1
CASSQERRGYPYGYTF
TGCGCCAGCAGCCAAGAACGGAGGGGGTACCCCTATGGCTACACCTTC
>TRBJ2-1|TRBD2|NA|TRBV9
CASSVGTRNNEQFF
TGTGCCAGCAGCGTAGGGACTAGGAACAATGAGCAGTTCTTC
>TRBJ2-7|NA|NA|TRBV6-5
CASSYPGHPGEQYF
TGTGCCAGCAGTTACCCAGGACATCCGGGCGAGCAGTACTTC
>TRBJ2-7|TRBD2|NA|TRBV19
CASSMGLAGREQYF
TGTGCCAGTAGTATGGGACTAGCGGGACGCGAGCAGTACTTC
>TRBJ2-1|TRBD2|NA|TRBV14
CASSPDNLAGPYNEQFF
TGTGCCAGCAGCCCAGATAATTTAGCGGGCCCCTACAATGAGCAGTTCTTC
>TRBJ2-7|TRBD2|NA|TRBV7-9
CASSPLADSYEQYF
TGTGCCAGCAGCCCGCTAGCGGACTCCTACGAGCAGTACTTC
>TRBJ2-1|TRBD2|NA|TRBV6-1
CASSPGLGFEQFF
TGTGCCAGCAGCCCGGGACTAGGTTTCGAGCAGTTCTTC
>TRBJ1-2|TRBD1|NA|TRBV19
CASTHQGAYGYTF
TGTGCCAGTACCCATCAGGGGGCCTATGGCTACACCTTC
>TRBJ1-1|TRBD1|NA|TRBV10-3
CAISTGTEKAFF
TGTGCCATCAGTACCGGGACAGAGAAAGCTTTCTTT
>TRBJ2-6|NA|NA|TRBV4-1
CASSQADSGANVLTF
TGCGCCAGCAGCCAGGCCGACTCTGGGGCCAACGTCCTGACTTTC
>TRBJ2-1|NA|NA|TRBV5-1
CASSPLDFARYNEQFF
TGCGCCAGCAGCCCACTGGACTTTGCACGCTACAATGAGCAGTTCTTC
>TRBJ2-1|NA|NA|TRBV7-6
CASSFRLAPGNEQFF
TGTGCCAGCAGCTTCCGGCTAGCCCCGGGGAATGAGCAGTTCTTC
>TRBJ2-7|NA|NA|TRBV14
CARGAGVSYEQYF
TGTGCCAGGGGGGCGGGAGTATCGTACGAGCAGTACTTC
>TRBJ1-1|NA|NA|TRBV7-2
CASSLSGAVEAFF
TGTGCCAGCAGCTTATCTGGGGCGGTTGAAGCTTTCTTT
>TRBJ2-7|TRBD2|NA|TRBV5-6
CASSLVSGGITYEQYF
TGTGCCAGCAGCTTGGTTAGCGGGGGTATAACCTACGAGCAGTACTTC
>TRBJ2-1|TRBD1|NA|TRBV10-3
CAIRDRGGYNEQFF
TGTGCCATCAGGGACAGGGGGGGGTACAATGAGCAGTTCTTC
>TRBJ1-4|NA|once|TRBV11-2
CASSLDGGPNEKLFF
TGTGCCAGCAGCTTAGATGGGGGCCCTAATGAAAAACTGTTTTTT
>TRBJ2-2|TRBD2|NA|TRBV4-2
CASSQERETGELFF
TGTGCCAGCAGCCAGGAGCGGGAGACCGGGGAGCTGTTTTTT
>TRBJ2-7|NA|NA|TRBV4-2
CASSQILQGPNLEQYF
TGTGCCAGCAGCCAAATTCTCCAGGGCCCGAATCTCGAGCAGTACTTC
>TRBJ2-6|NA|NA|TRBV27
CASSLLASSGANVLTF
TGTGCCAGCAGTCTACTCGCCTCCTCTGGGGCCAACGTCCTGACTTTC
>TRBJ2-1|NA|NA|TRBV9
CASSASGTPWDEQFF
TGTGCCAGCAGCGCCTCCGGGACACCCTGGGATGAGCAGTTCTTC
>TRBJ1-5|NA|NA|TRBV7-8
CASSAQTGFGQPQHF
TGTGCCAGCAGCGCCCAAACAGGATTTGGTCAGCCCCAGCATTTT
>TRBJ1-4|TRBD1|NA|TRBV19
CASSIFGTAEKLFF
TGTGCCAGTAGTATTTTCGGGACAGCTGAAAAACTGTTTTTT
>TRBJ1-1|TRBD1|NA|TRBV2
CASSRTGAYEAFF
TGTGCCAGCAGTAGAACAGGGGCCTATGAAGCTTTCTTT
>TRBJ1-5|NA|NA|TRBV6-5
CASSPRQGSQPQHF
TGTGCCAGCAGTCCCCGCCAGGGGAGTCAGCCCCAGCATTTT
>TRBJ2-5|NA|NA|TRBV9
CASSAPGGRFGETQYF
TGTGCCAGCAGCGCGCCAGGGGGGAGATTCGGAGAGACCCAGTACTTC
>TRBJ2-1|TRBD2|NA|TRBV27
CASSLDLAGGGRSYNEQFF
TGTGCCAGCAGTTTAGATTTAGCGGGAGGAGGTCGCTCCTACAATGAGCAGTTCTTC
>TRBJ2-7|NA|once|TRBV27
CASSLFWTYEQYF
TGTGCCAGCAGTTTATTTTGGACATACGAGCAGTACTTC
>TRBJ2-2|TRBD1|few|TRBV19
CASRSRDRGPTGELFF
TGTGCCAGTAGATCCCGGGACAGGGGGCCCACCGGGGAGCTGTTTTTT
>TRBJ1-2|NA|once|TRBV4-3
CASSPSSGTTYGYTF
TGCGCCAGCAGCCCCTCCTCCGGGACAACGTATGGCTACACCTTC
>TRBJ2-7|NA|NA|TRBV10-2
CASRTTYEQYF
TGCGCCAGCCGGACTACCTACGAGCAGTACTTC
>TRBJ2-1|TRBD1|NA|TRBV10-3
CAGAGDRVSYNEQFF
TGTGCTGGGGCCGGGGACAGGGTATCCTACAATGAGCAGTTCTTC
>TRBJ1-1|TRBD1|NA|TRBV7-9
CATEAPDRWEAFF
TGTGCCACCGAAGCCCCGGACAGGTGGGAAGCTTTCTTT